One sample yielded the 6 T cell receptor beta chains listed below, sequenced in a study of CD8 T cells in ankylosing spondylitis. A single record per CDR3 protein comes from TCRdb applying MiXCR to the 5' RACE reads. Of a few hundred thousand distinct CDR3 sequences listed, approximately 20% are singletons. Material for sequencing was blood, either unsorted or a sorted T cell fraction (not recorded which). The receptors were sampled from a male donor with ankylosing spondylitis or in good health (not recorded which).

The CDR3 here is CSVVWASGSSYNEQFF. CDR3 DNA sequence: TGCAGCGTTGTTTGGGCTAGCGGGAGCTCCTACAATGAGCAGTTCTTC. The gene calls are TRBV29-1 and TRBJ2-1; 10 bases map to TRBD2. CDR1 is SQVTM, CDR2 ANQGSEA, per germline. The CDR3 has 16 residues. Unmatched junction bases numbered 6, after V lost 4 bases and J lost 0 bases.

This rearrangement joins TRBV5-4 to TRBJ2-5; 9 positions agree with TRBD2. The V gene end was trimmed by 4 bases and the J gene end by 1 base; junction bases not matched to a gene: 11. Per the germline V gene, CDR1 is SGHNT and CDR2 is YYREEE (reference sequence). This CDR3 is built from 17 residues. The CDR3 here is CASSRVGSGRAQETQYF. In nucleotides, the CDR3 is TGTGCCAGCAGCCGGGTGGGTAGCGGGAGAGCCCAAGAGACCCAGTACTTC.

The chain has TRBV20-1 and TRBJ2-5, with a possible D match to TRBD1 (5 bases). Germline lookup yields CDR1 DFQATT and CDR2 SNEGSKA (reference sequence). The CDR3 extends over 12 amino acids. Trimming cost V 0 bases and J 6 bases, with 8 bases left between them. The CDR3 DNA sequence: TGCAGTGCTAGAGATGAGGACAAGACCCAGTACTTC. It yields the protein CSARDEDKTQYF.

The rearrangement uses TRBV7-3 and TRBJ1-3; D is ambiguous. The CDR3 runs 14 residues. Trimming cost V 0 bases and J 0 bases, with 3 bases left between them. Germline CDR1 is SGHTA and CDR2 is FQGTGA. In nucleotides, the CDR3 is TGTGCCAGCAGCTTAACCGGCTCTGGAAACACCATATATTTT. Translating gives CASSLTGSGNTIYF.

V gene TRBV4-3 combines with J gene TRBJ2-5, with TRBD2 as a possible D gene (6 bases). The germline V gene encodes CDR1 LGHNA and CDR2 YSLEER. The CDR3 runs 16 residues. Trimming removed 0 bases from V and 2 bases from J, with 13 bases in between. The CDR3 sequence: CASSQDSGYGQETQYF. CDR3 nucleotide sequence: TGCGCCAGCAGCCAAGATAGCGGTTACGGGCAAGAGACCCAGTACTTC.

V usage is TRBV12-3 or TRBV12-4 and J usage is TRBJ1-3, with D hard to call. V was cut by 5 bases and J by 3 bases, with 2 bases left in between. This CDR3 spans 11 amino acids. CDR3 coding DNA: TGTGCCAGCAGTAGTGGAAACACCATATATTTT. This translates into CASSSGNTIYF.